These 6 T cell receptor beta chains came from one sample sequenced in a study of neurological immune-mediated disorders. MiXCR, applied by TCRdb to the 5' RACE reads, yields one record per CDR3 protein. The data contain under 50,000 distinct CDR3 sequences, around 13% of them seen just once; the ten biggest clones take up 3.5% to 5%. Time point given: longitudinal time-point 2. The sequenced material came from PBMCs. The receptors here all came from a male donor with HTLV-1-associated myelopathy (HAM/TSP).

This clonotype was recorded at least ten times. This rearrangement joins TRBV20-1 to TRBJ2-2, with D possibly TRBD1 on 5 matching bases. The length of the CDR3 is 15 residues. Trimming cost V 1 base and J 3 bases, with 12 bases left between them. Germline V gives CDR1 DFQATT, CDR2 SNEGSKA (reference sequence). The CDR3 loop is CSARVAGKYTGELFF. In DNA, the CDR3 is TGCAGTGCTAGAGTCGCAGGGAAGTACACCGGGGAGCTGTTTTTT.

This clonotype was seen ten or more times. The V and J genes are TRBV4-3 and TRBJ1-1; D is possibly TRBD1 (5 bases). CDR3 length: 14 residues. The germline V gene encodes CDR1 LGHNA and CDR2 YSLEER. With 4 bases removed from V and 3 bases from J, the gap between germline ends came to 12 bases. In nucleotides, the CDR3 is TGCGCCAGCAGCCTACGGGGGTGGGACACTGAAGCTTTCTTT. Translated, it gives CASSLRGWDTEAFF.

There are many counts of this clonotype. The chain links TRBV19 to TRBJ1-1, with D perhaps TRBD1 (5 bases). The germline V and J ends were trimmed by 5 bases and 7 bases, with 14 bases remaining between them. This CDR3 has 13 residues. Germline V gene lookup returns CDR1 LNHDA and CDR2 SQIVND (reference sequence). CDR3 sequence reads: CASSSLGGVEAFF. CDR3 sequence (DNA): TGTGCCAGTAGTTCCTTGGGGGGTGTTGAAGCTTTCTTT.

This clonotype was seen repeatedly, ten times or more. This sequence joins TRBV7-2 and TRBJ1-4; D is perhaps TRBD1 (6 bases). The CDR3 has 15 amino acids. Germline V gene data show CDR1 as SGHTA and CDR2 as FQGNSA. V was cut by 2 bases and J by 8 bases, with 15 bases left in between. CDR3 amino acids: CASSLLRVTGEKLFF. CDR3 sequence (DNA): TGTGCCAGCAGCTTACTACGAGTGACAGGCGAAAAACTGTTTTTT.

This clonotype appeared many times. V gene TRBV6-5 combines with J gene TRBJ2-1; a possible D gene is TRBD2 (5 bases). This CDR3 has 15 residues. CDR1 and CDR2 (germline): MNHEY, SVGAGI. V was trimmed by 4 bases and J by 7 bases, leaving 17 bases between them. CDR3 amino acids: CASSSGEMGVNEQFF. DNA of the CDR3: TGTGCCAGCAGTTCGGGTGAGATGGGAGTGAATGAGCAGTTCTTC.

This clonotype has ten or more counts. The V and J genes are TRBV28 and TRBJ2-5; D call uncertain. V lost 6 bases, J lost 4 bases, and 15 bases lay in between. This CDR3 has 14 residues. Germline V gene data show CDR1 as MDHEN and CDR2 as SYDVKM. CDR3 nucleotides: TGTGCCAGCAGCAGCGAAGCAGAGTTAGAGACCCAGTACTTC. It translates to CASSSEAELETQYF. Drawing the rest from reference TRBV28 and TRBJ2-5, the complete variable domain is DVKVTQSSRYLVKRTGEKVFLECVQDMDHENMFWYRQDPGLGLRLIYFSYDVKMKEKGDIPEGYSVSREKKERFSLILESASTNQTSMYLCASSSEAELETQYFGPGTRLLVL.